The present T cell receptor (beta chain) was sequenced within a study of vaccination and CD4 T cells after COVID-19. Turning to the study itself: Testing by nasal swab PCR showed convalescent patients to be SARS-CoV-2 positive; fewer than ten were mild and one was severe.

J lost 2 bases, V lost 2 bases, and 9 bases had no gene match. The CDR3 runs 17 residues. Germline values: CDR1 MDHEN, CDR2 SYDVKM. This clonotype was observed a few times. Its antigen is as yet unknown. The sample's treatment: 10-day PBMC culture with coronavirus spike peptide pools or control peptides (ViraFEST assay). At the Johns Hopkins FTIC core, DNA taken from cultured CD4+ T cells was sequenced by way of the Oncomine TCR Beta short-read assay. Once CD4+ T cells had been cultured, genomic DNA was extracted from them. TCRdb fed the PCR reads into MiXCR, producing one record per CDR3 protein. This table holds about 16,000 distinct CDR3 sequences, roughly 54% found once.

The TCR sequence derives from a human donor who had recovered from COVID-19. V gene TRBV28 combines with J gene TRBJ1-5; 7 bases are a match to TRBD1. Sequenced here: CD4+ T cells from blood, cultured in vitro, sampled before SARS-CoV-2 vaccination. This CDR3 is CASSLTWTGLGNQPQHF. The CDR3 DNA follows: TGTGCCAGCAGTTTAACTTGGACAGGTTTGGGCAATCAGCCCCAGCATTTT. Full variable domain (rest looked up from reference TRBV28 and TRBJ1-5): DVKVTQSSRYLVKRTGEKVFLECVQDMDHENMFWYRQDPGLGLRLIYFSYDVKMKEKGDIPEGYSVSREKKERFSLILESASTNQTSMYLCASSLTWTGLGNQPQHFGDGTRLSIL.